This T cell receptor (beta chain) was captured by sequencing in a study of T cell repertoires in cytomegalovirus infection (dated by TCRdb to about 2019). Regarding the complete study: The peptide stimulations were aimed at well-studied HLA-B-restricted epitopes as well as recently identified HLA-C-restricted CMV epitopes, whose presentation resists viral immunomodulation. Donor HLA type was relevant to the analysis, because carriage of CMV infection together with the matching HLA type was indicated by public TCR beta signatures.

What the research found in general, with its limitations: In both this cohort and an independent cohort of some 380 donors, the cumulative frequency of public TCR beta family members distinguished carriers of CMV infection plus the relevant HLA type. The ex vivo response was dominated by HLA-C-restricted CMV-specific TCR beta clonotypes, and the single most frequent clonotype in two of eight donors was supplied by these HLA-C-restricted clonotypes.

The treatment or condition label, read with the paper, signifies: in vitro stimulation with specific CMV peptide epitopes to enrich CMV-specific T cells. The sequencing machine was an Illumina HiSeq 1500. TCRdb reprocessing: public reads trimmed at Q25 with fastp, clones called with MiXCR, in-frame beta chains kept. Duplicate CDR3 protein sequences are folded into a single record with the most common DNA and genes. This sample gives hundreds of thousands of distinct CDR3 sequences in total; about 30% of them show up just once. Jointly, the top ten make up over 10% of the sample. There are a few counts of this clonotype. Its antigen remains undetermined. Within one base of it there is no much larger clone, and no base qualities were kept. This sample comprised cultured CD8+ T cells from PBMCs, obtained from culture after CMV antigen stimulation. This clonotype was sampled from a human donor in good health (CMV status not recorded). Some clones in this sample may be carry-over from other donors' samples.

The CDR3 protein is CASSLLGIGSGNTIYF. The sequenced DNA is TGTGCCAGCAGCTTACTTGGGATAGGGTCTGGAAACACCATATATTTT. The sequence is built from TRBV7-9 and TRBJ1-3; the D gene identity is not certain. V is shortened by 2 bases, J by 1 base, and the region joining them spans 12 bases. Counted from cysteine to phenylalanine, this CDR3 has 16 amino acids. Only the CDR3 DNA stays, 48 bases, in frame from base 1. The germline V gene (reference sequence) gives CDR1 as SEHNR and CDR2 as FQNEAQ.